The source of this T cell receptor (beta chain) is a study of blood T cell repertoires in COVID-19. Background on the study: The origin of the acute and convalescent COVID-19 samples was the United States, Italy and Spain. PBMCs, B-cell-depleted T cells, or T cells provided the cDNA or gDNA that made up the material.

As to this clone: Distinct nucleotide sequences in the sample also encode this CDR3.

Profiled with immunoSEQ multiplex PCR; TCRdb holds only in-frame clones, not every one. The sample records 410,000 or so clones, approximately 90% being singletons. Seattle participants joined during active infection and were tracked over time. Sequencing input: peripheral blood. The clonotype comes from a woman in her thirties or forties with COVID-19, enrolled during active disease.

The CDR3 loop reads CSVERQGKETQYF. The CDR3 DNA reads as TGCAGCGTGGAACGACAGGGGAAGGAGACCCAGTACTTC. The chain employs TRBV29-1 and TRBJ2-5, with 8 nucleotides matching TRBD1. The CDR3 runs 13 residues. Trimming cost V 6 bases and J 5 bases; bases outside gene matches: 8. Germline assignment: CDR1 SQVTM and CDR2 ANQGSEA.